The 2 T cell receptor beta chains presented below share a single source sample, sequenced in a study of blood T cells in healthy people across ages. For the second PCR, which ran for about 6 to 12 cycles, a sample-barcoded 5' primer and a J-beta primer mix were used. TCRdb reprocessed the 5' RACE reads via MiXCR and lists one record per CDR3 protein. The sample has 1.5 million to 2 million distinct CDR3 sequences, around half seen once. The source material was blood. These receptors were obtained from a woman aged 40 to 50 in good health.

The gene calls are TRBV14 and TRBJ2-5; the D gene is possibly TRBD2 (5 bases). There are 16 residues in the CDR3. V was pared by 3 bases and J by 3 bases, with 17 bases between. Germline CDR1 reads SGHDN; CDR2 reads FVKESK. The CDR3 DNA follows: TGTGCCAGCAGCCACCTACCCCAGGACTGGAAAGAGACCCAGTACTTC. Translated, it gives CASSHLPQDWKETQYF.

This chain joins TRBV14 and TRBJ1-6, with unresolved D. The ends were cut back, 2 bases at V and 10 bases at J, with 9 bases in the middle. CDR3 size: 13 residues. In germline, CDR1 is SGHDN, CDR2 FVKESK. As DNA, the CDR3 is TGTGCCAGCAGCCAAATTTCGGGATCACCCCTCCACTTT. Encoded protein: CASSQISGSPLHF.